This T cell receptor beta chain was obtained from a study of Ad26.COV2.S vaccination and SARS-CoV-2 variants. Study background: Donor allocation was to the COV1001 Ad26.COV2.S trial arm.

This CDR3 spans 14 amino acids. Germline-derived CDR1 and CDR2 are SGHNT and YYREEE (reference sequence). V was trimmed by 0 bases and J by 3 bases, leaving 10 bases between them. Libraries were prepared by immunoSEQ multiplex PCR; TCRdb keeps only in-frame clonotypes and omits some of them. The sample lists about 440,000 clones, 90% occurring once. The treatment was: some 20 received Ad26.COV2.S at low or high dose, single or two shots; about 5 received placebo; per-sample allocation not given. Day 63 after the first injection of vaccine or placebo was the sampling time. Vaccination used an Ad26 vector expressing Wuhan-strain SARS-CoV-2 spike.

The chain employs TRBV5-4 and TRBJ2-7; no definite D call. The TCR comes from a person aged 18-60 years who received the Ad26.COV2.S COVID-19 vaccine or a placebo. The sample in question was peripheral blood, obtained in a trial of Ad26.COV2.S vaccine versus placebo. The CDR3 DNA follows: TGTGCCAGCAGCTTGGTGGGCAATTACTACGAGCAGTACTTC. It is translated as CASSLVGNYYEQYF.